One TCR beta chain is described in this entry. Its antigen is still unknown. The entry originates in a study of shared clonotypes between healthy human individuals. Overall study findings and caveats: The study found about 5% of naive CD4 clonotypes shared across a handful of donors.

Among the donors, all were Caucasian adults who lived in Nashville, Tennessee. Into CD45RA+ naive and CD45RA-negative memory subsets, the CD4+ cells were split. This CDR3 contains 15 residues. Trimming left V 2 bases short and J 4 bases short, with 12 bases between. CDR1 and CDR2 (germline): SNHLY, FYNNEI. Sequenced by immunoSEQ multiplex PCR; TCRdb stores in-frame clones only, minus some. This sample has about a million clones; under 80% occur once, and the top ten carry approximately 1.3%. The origin of this receptor is a man younger than 35 in good health. Sequences were obtained from memory CD4+ T cells sorted from blood. Subset of the sample: CD45RA-negative fraction. This rearrangement joins TRBV2 to TRBJ2-1, with no clear D. CDR3 DNA: TGTGCCAGCAGTGAATCTCAGGAACCATACAATGAGCAGTTCTTC. It codes for CASSESQEPYNEQFF.